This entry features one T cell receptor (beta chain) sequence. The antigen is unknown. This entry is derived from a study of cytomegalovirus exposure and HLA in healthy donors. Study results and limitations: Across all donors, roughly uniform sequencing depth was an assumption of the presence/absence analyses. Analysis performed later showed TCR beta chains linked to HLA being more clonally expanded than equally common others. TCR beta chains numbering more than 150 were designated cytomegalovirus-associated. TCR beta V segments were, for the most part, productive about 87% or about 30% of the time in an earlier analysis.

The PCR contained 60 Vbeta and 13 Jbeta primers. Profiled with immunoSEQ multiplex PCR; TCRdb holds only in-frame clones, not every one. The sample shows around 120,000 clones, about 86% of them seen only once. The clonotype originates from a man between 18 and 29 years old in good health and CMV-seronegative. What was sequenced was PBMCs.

CDR3 DNA sequence: TGTGCCAGCTCACCACTCGGACTCCATGGCTACACCTTC. It translates to CASSPLGLHGYTF. The gene calls are TRBV18 and TRBJ1-2; D gene ambiguous. The CDR3 is 13 residues long. Looked up from germline, CDR1 is KGHSH and CDR2 is LQKENI. V lost 1 base to trimming and J lost 6 bases, with 9 bases between them.